This TCR beta chain comes out of a study of blood T cell repertoires in COVID-19. Study details: The United States, Italy and Spain were the sources of the acute and convalescent COVID-19 samples.

CDR3 length equals 15 residues. CDR1 and CDR2 from the germline V gene are MDHEN and SYDVKM. The V end lost 5 bases, the J end lost 3 bases, and 16 bases lay between the germline ends. TCRdb's copy holds only in-frame clones and misses some; the assay was immunoSEQ multiplex PCR. This sample carries around 700,000 clones, just under 90% of them seen once, and the ten largest clones take around 0.3%. The receptor was isolated from a woman aged 18-29 years with acute or convalescent COVID-19. Sequenced sample: peripheral blood. This sequence joins TRBV28 and TRBJ1-1; TRBD1 might be the D (5 bases). CDR3 loop: CASSGLTEGDTEAFF. In nucleotides, the CDR3 is TGTGCCAGCAGTGGGCTGACAGAAGGGGACACTGAAGCTTTCTTT.